This T cell receptor (beta chain) was recorded in a study of identical twins. General study points: For cord blood, abundant beta clonotypes had fewer insertions, unlike memory repertoires, which showed none. Invariant populations such as MAIT and iNKT cells could partly muddle zero-insertion analyses.

A note on this clonotype: Its antigen is as yet unknown.

MiXCR, applied by TCRdb to the 5' RACE reads, yields one record per CDR3 protein. This sample yields nearly 200,000 distinct CDR3 sequences, of which approximately 16% are seen a single time; 40% belongs to the top ten. Trimming removed 2 bases from V and 0 bases from J, with 11 bases in between. This CDR3 region has 16 residues. These same records also appear under a second study, on T cells expressing NK-cell markers. That source adds: Sorted CD3+CD56+NKG2C+, CD3+CD56+NKG2C- and CD3+CD56-NKG2C+ T-cell subsets were beta-chain profiled. Restriction of sorting to alpha-beta TCR T cells was accomplished in several experiments using an anti-gamma-delta TCR antibody.

The sequence was collected from a woman between 18 and 29 years old in good health. Sequenced input: CD8+ T cells sorted from blood. V usage is TRBV12-3 or TRBV12-4 and J usage is TRBJ2-4; D is undetermined. The CDR3 loop is CASSLSPYLAKNIQYF. The CDR3 nucleotides are TGTGCCAGCAGTTTATCACCATATTTAGCCAAAAACATTCAGTACTTC.